One T cell receptor beta chain is described in this entry. Its antigen has not been determined. Base quality data are lacking; no much larger clone is found one base away. Collaborating institutions collected whole blood in K2EDTA tubes following their own protocols. Collaborator samples were shipped for TCRbeta analysis as frozen whole blood, isolated PBMCs, or DNA extracted from either sample type. The sample belongs to a study of blood T cell repertoires in COVID-19 (dated by TCRdb to 2018 to 2021). Concerning the study at large: The collaborator samples originated in the United States, Italy and Spain and spanned the acute and convalescent phases of COVID-19. Where available, HLA class I and class II types were obtained from metadata supplied by the sample provider rather than from assay-based typing. The repertoires were made available in a free public database intended to serve as a resource for research on the immune response to SARS-CoV-2. Subjects who had been exposed to COVID-19, were actively infected with it, or had recovered from it provided the deeply sampled blood TCRbeta repertoires that made up the dataset. A de-identified subject ID, COVID-19 status, age in years and sex were almost always included in the sample metadata. The prospective study material was composed of cDNA or gDNA derived from T cells, B-cell-depleted T cells, or PBMCs. Samples came from the ongoing ImmuneRACE study (first 160 participants) plus 1,254 subjects from 6 global collaborators.

TCRbeta CDR3 regions were amplified from genomic DNA using the immunoSEQ Assay, a bias-controlled multiplex PCR. The study's processing was this. The number of nucleated cells in each sample was estimated by amplification of reference gene primers within the assay. Sequence reads were collapsed and filtered to measure the absolute abundance of every unique TCRbeta CDR3 rearrangement. For each sample, productive Simpson clonality was calculated as the square root of Simpson's diversity index over productive rearrangements. TCRdb stores this immuneACCESS table with in-frame sequences only. Part of the clones is absent; in the studies checked, under half of the shortfall reflects unresolved V genes, and no reason is known for the rest. Clonal size and the V and J genes are those of that table, whereas D and trimming came from the DNA. This sample is represented by about 130,000 clones; about four fifths of them were singletons. 3% to 3.5% of the sample goes to the ten largest clones.

The CDR3 runs 15 residues from the cysteine to the phenylalanine. The CDR3 DNA has 45 bases and is translated from base 1. CDR1 and CDR2, per the germline V gene, are SGHRS and YFSETQ. Between the V and J ends, shortened by 4 bases and 3 bases respectively, the junction contains 14 bases. Study-wide findings and limitations: How much clinical and demographic metadata was included differed by source and by participant, and the metadata was provided uncurated.

The specimen sequenced was peripheral blood. This chain joins TRBV5-1 to TRBJ1-5; matching of 6 bases hints at TRBD1 as the D gene. The receptor was derived from a woman aged 80 or over with acute or convalescent COVID-19. CDR3 region: CASSPEGGYNQPQHF. DNA sequence: TGCGCCAGCAGCCCAGAAGGGGGTTACAATCAGCCCCAGCATTTT. Here the CDR3 is joined to the reference TRBV5-1 and TRBJ1-5 genes, and the full variable domain is: KAGVTQTPRYLIKTRGQQVTLSCSPISGHRSVSWYQQTPGQGLQFLFEYFSETQRNKGNFPGRFSGRQFSNSRSEMNVSTLELGDSALYLCASSPEGGYNQPQHFGDGTRLSIL.